Reported below is one T cell receptor (beta chain). V lost 1 base to trimming and J lost 6 bases; unmatched junction nucleotides: 10. This CDR3 contains 16 residues. Germline assignment: CDR1 LGHNA and CDR2 YSLEER. The sample is drawn from a study of graft-versus-host responses after intestinal transplantation. At the level of the study: Multivisceral, liver-intestinal, or isolated intestinal transplants were given to recipients.

Profiled with immunoSEQ multiplex PCR; TCRdb holds only in-frame clones, not every one. The sample includes 20,000 to 25,000 clones, around two fifths of them seen just once. The authors combined roughly 200,000 CFSE-labeled responder cells with roughly 200,000 irradiated, violet-dye-labeled stimulator cells in plates. Sequences were derived from alloreactive CD8+ T cells from a mixed lymphocyte reaction culture, sampled before transplantation. Subset here: CFSE-low proliferating T cells sorted from roughly six-day pre-transplant mixed lymphocyte reaction (GvH or HvG direction). The J gene is TRBJ2-7, the V gene TRBV4-3; 9 bases agree with TRBD2. This TCR came from a human patient who was an organ donor for intestinal transplantation. The CDR3 nucleotides read TGCGCCAGCAGCCAAGGATGGGGACTAGCATCGTCCGAGCAGTACTTC. Protein product: CASSQGWGLASSEQYF.